These T cell receptor beta chains were read from a single sample in a study of identical twins. Each CDR3 protein is one row after TCRdb ran MiXCR on the 5' RACE reads. The table shows about 250,000 distinct CDR3 sequences, with about 8% occurring only once. This same sample was also part of a study on yellow fever vaccine responses in identical twins.

The sample taken for sequencing was CD8+ T cells sorted from blood. These receptors were obtained from a woman aged 18-35 years in good health. The CDR3 runs from the conserved cysteine through the conserved F or W. Each record gives: V gene, clone size, D gene, J gene, CDR3 protein, CDR3 DNA. D genes are given only for firm matches. Some rows have no size entry. The others give once, few or many, or a class for an expanded clone.

v_call: TRBV28; clone_size: many; d_call: .; j_call: TRBJ1-1; cdr3_aa: CASSLGSTQVGEAFF; cdr3_nt: TGTGCCAGCAGTTTGGGAAGTACGCAGGTGGGGGAAGCTTTCTTT
v_call: TRBV29-1; clone_size: few; d_call: .; j_call: TRBJ2-5; cdr3_aa: CSSKLGGMKETQYF; cdr3_nt: TGCAGCTCCAAATTGGGGGGCATGAAAGAGACCCAGTACTTC
v_call: TRBV2; clone_size: .; d_call: .; j_call: TRBJ1-4; cdr3_aa: CASSEGTATNEKLFF; cdr3_nt: TGTGCCAGCAGTGAAGGGACAGCAACTAATGAAAAACTGTTTTTT
v_call: TRBV30; clone_size: .; d_call: .; j_call: TRBJ2-1; cdr3_aa: CAWSEDPGGNEQFF; cdr3_nt: TGTGCCTGGAGCGAGGACCCCGGGGGAAATGAGCAGTTCTTC
v_call: TRBV13; clone_size: .; d_call: TRBD2; j_call: TRBJ2-2; cdr3_aa: CASSYRIAGANTGELFF; cdr3_nt: TGTGCCAGCAGCTACCGTATAGCGGGGGCCAACACCGGGGAGCTGTTTTTT
v_call: TRBV11-1; clone_size: many; d_call: TRBD2; j_call: TRBJ2-1; cdr3_aa: CASSLTSGAYNEQFF; cdr3_nt: TGTGCCAGCAGCTTAACTAGCGGGGCCTACAATGAGCAGTTCTTC
v_call: TRBV9; clone_size: .; d_call: TRBD1; j_call: TRBJ1-4; cdr3_aa: CASSWDRGGEKLFF; cdr3_nt: TGTGCCAGCAGCTGGGACAGGGGAGGTGAAAAACTGTTTTTT
v_call: TRBV11-2; clone_size: few; d_call: TRBD2; j_call: TRBJ2-3; cdr3_aa: CASSFLAGGPLDTQYF; cdr3_nt: TGTGCCAGCAGCTTCCTAGCGGGGGGGCCCTTAGATACGCAGTATTTT
v_call: TRBV2; clone_size: few; d_call: .; j_call: TRBJ2-1; cdr3_aa: CASSDMTGDNEQFF; cdr3_nt: TGTGCCAGCAGTGATATGACTGGGGACAATGAGCAGTTCTTC
v_call: TRBV2; clone_size: few; d_call: .; j_call: TRBJ2-7; cdr3_aa: CASSEGEANSYEQYF; cdr3_nt: TGTGCCAGCAGTGAAGGAGAAGCCAACTCCTACGAGCAGTACTTC
v_call: TRBV10-3; clone_size: few; d_call: .; j_call: TRBJ1-1; cdr3_aa: CAISREGPGSTEAFF; cdr3_nt: TGTGCCATCAGTCGGGAGGGGCCGGGATCCACTGAAGCTTTCTTT
v_call: TRBV5-1; clone_size: few; d_call: TRBD2; j_call: TRBJ2-5; cdr3_aa: CASSLDIEAGEAGLQETQYF; cdr3_nt: TGCGCCAGCAGCTTGGATATTGAAGCGGGCGAAGCGGGACTCCAAGAGACCCAGTACTTC
v_call: TRBV20-1; clone_size: few; d_call: .; j_call: TRBJ2-3; cdr3_aa: CSARDIQESTDTQYF; cdr3_nt: TGCAGTGCTAGAGATATTCAGGAATCAACAGATACGCAGTATTTT
v_call: TRBV10-3; clone_size: many; d_call: .; j_call: TRBJ1-1; cdr3_aa: CAISFGILNTEAFF; cdr3_nt: TGTGCCATCAGTTTTGGAATTCTGAACACTGAAGCTTTCTTT
v_call: TRBV27; clone_size: few; d_call: TRBD2; j_call: TRBJ2-5; cdr3_aa: CASSLGIAGVGETQYF; cdr3_nt: TGTGCCAGCAGTTTGGGAATAGCGGGAGTCGGAGAGACCCAGTACTTC
v_call: TRBV14; clone_size: many; d_call: TRBD1; j_call: TRBJ2-7; cdr3_aa: CASSSPGQTYEQYF; cdr3_nt: TGTGCCAGCAGTTCACCGGGACAGACCTACGAGCAGTACTTC
v_call: TRBV20-1; clone_size: many; d_call: .; j_call: TRBJ1-4; cdr3_aa: CSARDDGREFEKLFF; cdr3_nt: TGCAGTGCTAGAGATGATGGCAGGGAATTCGAAAAACTGTTTTTT
v_call: TRBV28; clone_size: many; d_call: TRBD2; j_call: TRBJ2-7; cdr3_aa: CASSSSGSSYEQYF; cdr3_nt: TGTGCCAGCAGCTCTAGCGGGAGCTCCTACGAGCAGTACTTC
v_call: TRBV7-9; clone_size: few; d_call: .; j_call: TRBJ2-1; cdr3_aa: CASSSGLTNEQFF; cdr3_nt: TGTGCCAGCAGCTCGGGACTCACTAATGAGCAGTTCTTC
v_call: TRBV24-1; clone_size: few; d_call: .; j_call: TRBJ2-5; cdr3_aa: CATSDIRETQYF; cdr3_nt: TGTGCCACCAGTGATATCAGAGAGACCCAGTACTTC
v_call: TRBV6-5; clone_size: few; d_call: .; j_call: TRBJ2-3; cdr3_aa: CASSSWEKMNPSTDTQYF; cdr3_nt: TGTGCCAGCAGTTCCTGGGAGAAAATGAACCCTAGCACAGATACGCAGTATTTT
v_call: TRBV15; clone_size: many; d_call: .; j_call: TRBJ1-5; cdr3_aa: CATNPSPPSNQPQHF; cdr3_nt: TGTGCCACCAACCCATCACCGCCGAGCAATCAGCCCCAGCATTTT
v_call: TRBV7-9; clone_size: many; d_call: .; j_call: TRBJ2-7; cdr3_aa: CASSLSSYEQYF; cdr3_nt: TGTGCCAGCAGTTTAAGCTCCTACGAGCAGTACTTC
v_call: TRBV20-1; clone_size: many; d_call: .; j_call: TRBJ2-1; cdr3_aa: CSARHPGEGDHNEQFF; cdr3_nt: TGCAGTGCTAGACACCCGGGGGAGGGGGACCACAATGAGCAGTTCTTC
v_call: TRBV15; clone_size: .; d_call: .; j_call: TRBJ2-7; cdr3_aa: CATSPGRAWEQYF; cdr3_nt: TGTGCCACCAGTCCCGGCAGGGCGTGGGAGCAGTACTTC
v_call: TRBV7-6; clone_size: .; d_call: .; j_call: TRBJ2-3; cdr3_aa: CASSSNLVGDTQYF; cdr3_nt: TGTGCCAGCAGCTCCAATCTTGTTGGAGATACGCAGTATTTT
v_call: TRBV4-2; clone_size: many; d_call: .; j_call: TRBJ1-1; cdr3_aa: CASSHIFDRDTEAFF; cdr3_nt: TGTGCCAGCAGCCATATTTTTGATAGGGACACTGAAGCTTTCTTT
v_call: TRBV12-3/TRBV12-4; clone_size: few; d_call: TRBD1; j_call: TRBJ1-5; cdr3_aa: CASSPRRGLDQPQHF; cdr3_nt: TGTGCCAGCAGCCCCCGCAGGGGGCTTGATCAGCCCCAGCATTTT
v_call: TRBV4-1; clone_size: .; d_call: .; j_call: TRBJ2-3; cdr3_aa: CASSQELGGRTDTQYF; cdr3_nt: TGCGCCAGCAGCCAAGAGTTGGGGGGCAGGACAGATACGCAGTATTTT
v_call: TRBV20-1; clone_size: many; d_call: TRBD2; j_call: TRBJ2-2; cdr3_aa: CSARAGSGTDTGELFF; cdr3_nt: TGCAGTGCTAGAGCGGGTAGCGGGACGGACACCGGGGAGCTGTTTTTT
v_call: TRBV7-8; clone_size: few; d_call: .; j_call: TRBJ2-3; cdr3_aa: CASSFLGTDTQYF; cdr3_nt: TGTGCCAGCAGCTTTCTCGGCACAGATACGCAGTATTTT
v_call: TRBV28; clone_size: .; d_call: TRBD1; j_call: TRBJ1-1; cdr3_aa: CASRDRDRGLITEAFF; cdr3_nt: TGTGCCAGCAGGGACCGGGACAGGGGGTTGATCACTGAAGCTTTCTTT
v_call: TRBV20-1; clone_size: many; d_call: .; j_call: TRBJ2-5; cdr3_aa: CSARVLEGTQYF; cdr3_nt: TGCAGTGCTAGGGTCCTAGAGGGGACCCAGTACTTC
v_call: TRBV28; clone_size: .; d_call: .; j_call: TRBJ2-7; cdr3_aa: CASSLFSDYEQYF; cdr3_nt: TGTGCCAGCAGTTTATTTTCAGACTACGAGCAGTACTTC
v_call: TRBV15; clone_size: .; d_call: TRBD2; j_call: TRBJ2-1; cdr3_aa: CATSGTSGSTPPYNEQFF; cdr3_nt: TGTGCCACCAGCGGGACTAGCGGGAGTACACCCCCCTACAATGAGCAGTTCTTC
v_call: TRBV15; clone_size: few; d_call: TRBD2; j_call: TRBJ2-5; cdr3_aa: CATSRDFPVSGGHQETQYF; cdr3_nt: TGTGCCACCAGCAGAGATTTCCCGGTCTCGGGGGGTCACCAAGAGACCCAGTACTTC
v_call: TRBV7-9; clone_size: .; d_call: .; j_call: TRBJ1-6; cdr3_aa: CASSPLDSPLHF; cdr3_nt: TGTGCCAGCAGCCCCCTCGACTCACCCCTCCACTTT
v_call: TRBV7-9; clone_size: many; d_call: .; j_call: TRBJ2-2; cdr3_aa: CASSSLGGRNTGELFF; cdr3_nt: TGTGCCAGCAGCTCCCTCGGCGGAAGAAACACCGGGGAGCTGTTTTTT
v_call: TRBV29-1; clone_size: .; d_call: TRBD1; j_call: TRBJ1-2; cdr3_aa: CSIGQGYGYTF; cdr3_nt: TGCAGCATAGGACAGGGATATGGCTACACCTTC
v_call: TRBV9; clone_size: many; d_call: TRBD1; j_call: TRBJ1-1; cdr3_aa: CASSAPRSGTVNTEAFF; cdr3_nt: TGTGCCAGCAGCGCTCCCCGGAGCGGGACAGTGAACACTGAAGCTTTCTTT
v_call: TRBV7-3; clone_size: .; d_call: TRBD2; j_call: TRBJ2-2; cdr3_aa: CASSHTVTGGQDQELFF; cdr3_nt: TGTGCCAGCAGCCACACCGTAACGGGGGGGCAGGATCAGGAGCTGTTTTTT
v_call: TRBV3-1; clone_size: few; d_call: TRBD2; j_call: TRBJ2-1; cdr3_aa: CASSQSSIGRVYNEQFF; cdr3_nt: TGTGCCAGCAGCCAATCCTCCATCGGGAGGGTCTACAATGAGCAGTTCTTC